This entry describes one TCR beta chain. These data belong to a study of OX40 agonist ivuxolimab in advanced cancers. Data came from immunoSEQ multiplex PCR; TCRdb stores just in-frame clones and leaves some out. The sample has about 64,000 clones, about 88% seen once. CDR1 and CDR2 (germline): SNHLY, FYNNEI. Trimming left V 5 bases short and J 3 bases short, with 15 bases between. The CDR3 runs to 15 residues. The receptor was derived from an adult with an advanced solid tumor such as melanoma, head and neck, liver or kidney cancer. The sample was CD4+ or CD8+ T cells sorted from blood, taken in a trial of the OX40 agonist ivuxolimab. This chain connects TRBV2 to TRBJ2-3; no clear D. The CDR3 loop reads CASSLGLLLTDTQYF. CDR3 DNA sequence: TGTGCCAGCAGTCTGGGATTACTCCTGACAGATACGCAGTATTTT.